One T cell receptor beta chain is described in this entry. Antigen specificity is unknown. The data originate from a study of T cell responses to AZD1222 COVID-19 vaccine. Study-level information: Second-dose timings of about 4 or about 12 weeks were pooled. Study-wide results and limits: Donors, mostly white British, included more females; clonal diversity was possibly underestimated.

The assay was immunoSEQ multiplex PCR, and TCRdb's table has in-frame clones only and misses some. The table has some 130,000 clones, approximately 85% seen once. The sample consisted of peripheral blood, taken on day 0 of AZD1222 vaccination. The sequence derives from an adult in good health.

CDR3 sequence: CASSDWEGGELFF. For the CDR3, the DNA is TGTGCCAGCAGTGATTGGGAGGGCGGGGAGCTGTTTTTT. V usage is TRBV6-1 and J usage is TRBJ2-2; 7 positions agree with TRBD2. From germline, CDR1 is MNHNS and CDR2 SASEGT. Trimming cost V 3 bases and J 7 bases; bases outside gene matches: 2. This CDR3 is 13 amino acids long.